The 8 T cell receptor beta chains below were found in one sample sequenced in a study of early T cells in non-severe SARS-CoV-2 infection. One entry per CDR3 protein, called by TCRdb with MiXCR from the 5' RACE reads. The repertoire holds just under 65,000 distinct CDR3 sequences, with roughly 9% as singletons. The sequences come from whole blood, collected at baseline. Receptor source: an adult who was a healthcare worker with PCR-confirmed SARS-CoV-2 infection or an uninfected control (not recorded which).

There are a few counts of this clonotype. The CDR3 region is CASSRSTSGNTGELFF. In DNA, the CDR3 is TGTGCCAGCAGCCGATCGACTAGCGGGAACACCGGGGAGCTGTTTTTT. The chain employs TRBV14 and TRBJ2-2, with 9 bases fitting TRBD2. CDR3 length: 16 amino acids. V shed 4 bases, J shed 1 base, and the junction held 4 bases outside the gene matches. Germline V gene data show CDR1 as SGHDN and CDR2 as FVKESK.

This clonotype was seen a few times. The rearrangement links TRBV5-1 to TRBJ2-7; D call uncertain. Germline lookup yields CDR1 SGHRS and CDR2 YFSETQ. CDR3 length equals 13 residues. Trimming took off 0 bases at V and 2 bases at J, with 6 bases between the two ends. This CDR3 is CASSLAPAYEQYF. The CDR3 region has the DNA TGCGCCAGCAGCTTGGCCCCAGCCTACGAGCAGTACTTC.

This clonotype was seen ten or more times. V is TRBV7-8 and J is TRBJ2-1; the D is unclear. Germline values: CDR1 SGHVS, CDR2 FQNEAQ. This CDR3 contains 15 residues. Trimming removed 3 bases from V and 9 bases from J, with 18 bases in between. CDR3 bases: TGTGCCAGCAGCTTGACTCTAGTCGCGGAAGTTGAGCAGTTCTTC. This encodes CASSLTLVAEVEQFF. Full variable domain (remainder filled in from reference TRBV7-8 and TRBJ2-1): GAGVSQSPRYKVAKRGQDVALRCDPISGHVSLFWYQQALGQGPEFLTYFQNEAQLDKSGLPSDRFFAERPEGSVSTLKIQRTQQEDSAVYLCASSLTLVAEVEQFFGPGTRLTVL.

This clonotype has at least ten counts. The chain recombines TRBV2 with TRBJ2-1; 9 bases fit TRBD2. This CDR3 is built from 14 residues. With V trimmed by 4 bases and J by 9 bases, 7 bases remained unmatched. The germline gives CDR1 SNHLY, CDR2 FYNNEI. The CDR3 DNA follows: TGTGCCAGCAGTGGGCTAGCGGGACTCGGTGAGCAGTTCTTC. The encoded protein is CASSGLAGLGEQFF.

This clonotype was counted ten times or more. The CDR3: CASSNTGTGEETQYF. CDR3 bases: TGTGCCAGTAGTAACACGGGGACAGGGGAAGAGACCCAGTACTTC. V gene TRBV19 combines with J gene TRBJ2-5, with 10 bases fitting TRBD1. Germline-derived CDR1 and CDR2 are LNHDA and SQIVND (reference sequence). CDR3 length: 15 residues. The V segment lost 4 bases and the J segment 3 bases; nucleotides outside the gene matches: 5.

The chain links TRBV5-6 to TRBJ2-2, with 7 bases aligning to TRBD2. Trimming at V came to 0 bases and at J to 4 bases, leaving 6 bases not matched to a gene. The germline gives CDR1 SGHDT, CDR2 YYEEEE. The length of the CDR3 is 16 residues. The CDR3 sequence: CASSLEELALTGELFF. The CDR3 DNA sequence: TGTGCCAGCAGCTTGGAGGAACTAGCGCTCACCGGGGAGCTGTTTTTT.

The gene calls are TRBV12-3 or TRBV12-4 and TRBJ1-5; D gene uncertain. V lost 5 bases to trimming and J lost 5 bases, with 19 bases between them. CDR3 size: 16 residues. CDR3 nucleotides: TGTGCCAGCAGTCGCGGCACTTGGGGATATGATCAGCCCCAGCATTTT. As protein: CASSRGTWGYDQPQHF.

This chain joins TRBV7-3 and TRBJ2-2; possible D gene TRBD2, 6 bases. Germline CDR1 is SGHTA and CDR2 is FQGTGA. CDR3 length: 15 amino acids. Between the trimmed V and J ends, which lost 6 bases and 4 bases, there was a span of 15 bases. As DNA, the CDR3 is TGTGCCAGCAGACATAGCGGAGACGGCACCGGGGAGCTGTTTTTT. This sequence encodes CASRHSGDGTGELFF.